Detailed here is one TCR beta chain. Its specificity is unknown. The data were taken from a study of T cells in Graves' hyperthyroidism and ophthalmopathy. Study-wide results and caveats: Peripheral blood also featured most of the thyroid clonotypes expanded above 0.001.

Amplified TCR beta CDR3 regions derived from RNA transcripts. Initially, a first-round RT-PCR of the TCR CDR3 employed the HTBI primer set. TCRdb fed the multiplex PCR reads into MiXCR, producing one record per CDR3 protein. This table holds a few hundred thousand distinct CDR3 sequences, roughly 21% found once. This TCR derives from a woman aged 50 to 60 with Graves' hyperthyroidism. Sequencing was done on a sample of blood.

The DNA of the CDR3 is TGTGCCAGCAGTCGAGAGTACACCGGGGAGCTGTTTTTT. It is translated as CASSREYTGELFF. This chain connects TRBV12-3 or TRBV12-4 to TRBJ2-2, with no clear D. Trimming cost V 5 bases and J 3 bases, with 7 bases left between them. This CDR3 comprises 13 residues.